Following are 2 T cell receptor beta chains from one sample sequenced in a study of blood T cell repertoires in COVID-19. Profiled with immunoSEQ multiplex PCR; TCRdb holds only in-frame clones, not every one. The repertoire holds 150,000 to 200,000 clones, with about 87% as singletons. The specimen sequenced was peripheral blood. The source of these receptors is a woman aged 50 to 60 with acute or convalescent COVID-19.

This clone was detected only once. The chain links TRBV5-4 to TRBJ1-4; D might be TRBD1 (5 bases). The CDR3 is 14 residues long. The ends were cut back, 1 base at V and 5 bases at J, with 9 bases in the middle. Germline-derived CDR1 and CDR2 are SGHNT and YYREEE (reference sequence). The CDR3 spells CASSLTQDNEKLFF. The DNA of the CDR3 is TGTGCCAGCAGCTTGACACAGGACAATGAAAAACTGTTTTTT.

The chain uses TRBV18 and TRBJ1-1, with TRBD1 identical over 8 bases. The CDR3 has 14 residues. The V gene's germline CDR1 is KGHSH and CDR2 LQKENI. V trimming: 3 bases; J trimming: 7 bases; junction bases outside the gene matches: 7. CDR3 region: CASSPGQGYNEAFF. In DNA, the CDR3 is TGTGCCAGCTCACCTGGACAGGGATATAATGAAGCTTTCTTT. The full variable domain, its missing parts supplied by reference TRBV18 and TRBJ1-1, is NAGVMQNPRHLVRRRGQEARLRCSPMKGHSHVYWYRQLPEEGLKFMVYLQKENIIDESGMPKERFSAEFPKEGPSILRIQQVVRGDSAAYFCASSPGQGYNEAFFGQGTRLTVV.